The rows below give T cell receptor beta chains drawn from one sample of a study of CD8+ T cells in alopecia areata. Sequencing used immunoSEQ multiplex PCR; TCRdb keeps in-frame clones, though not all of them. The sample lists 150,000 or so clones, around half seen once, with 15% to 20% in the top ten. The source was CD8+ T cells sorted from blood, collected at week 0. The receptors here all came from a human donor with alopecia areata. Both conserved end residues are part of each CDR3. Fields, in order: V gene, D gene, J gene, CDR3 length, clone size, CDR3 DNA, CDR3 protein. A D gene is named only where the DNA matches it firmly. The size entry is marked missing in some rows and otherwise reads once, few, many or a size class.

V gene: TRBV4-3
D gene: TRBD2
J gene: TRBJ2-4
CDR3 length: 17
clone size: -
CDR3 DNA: TGCGCCAGCAGCCAAGAGAGGGTGGGACTAGCGGGGATCATTCAGTACTTC
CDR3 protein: CASSQERVGLAGIIQYF

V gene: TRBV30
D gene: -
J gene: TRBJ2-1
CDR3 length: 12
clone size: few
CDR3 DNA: TGTGCCTGGAGTCCTAGTGTCAATGAGCAGTTCTTC
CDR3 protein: CAWSPSVNEQFF

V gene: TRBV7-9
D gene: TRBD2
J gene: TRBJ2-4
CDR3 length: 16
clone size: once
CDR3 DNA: TGTGCCAGCAGCCAAACTAGCGGGGGTTCGAAAAACATTCAGTACTTC
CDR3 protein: CASSQTSGGSKNIQYF

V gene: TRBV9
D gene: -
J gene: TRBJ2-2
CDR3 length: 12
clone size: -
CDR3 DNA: TGTGCCAGCAGCGGAGGGATCCGGGAGCTGTTTTTT
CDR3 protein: CASSGGIRELFF

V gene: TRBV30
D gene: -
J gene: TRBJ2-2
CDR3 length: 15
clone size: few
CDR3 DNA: TGTGCCTATCTGGACATGGGGAGAAACACCGGGGAGCTGTTTTTT
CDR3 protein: CAYLDMGRNTGELFF

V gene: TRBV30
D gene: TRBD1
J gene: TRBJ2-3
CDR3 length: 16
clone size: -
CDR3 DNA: TGTGCCTGGAGTGGGGGGACAGCCGGAAAAACAGATACGCAGTATTTT
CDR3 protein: CAWSGGTAGKTDTQYF

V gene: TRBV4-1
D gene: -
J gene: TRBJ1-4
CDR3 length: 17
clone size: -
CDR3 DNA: TGCGCCAGCAGCCAAGAAGGGGCAACCGGAGGGAGTGAAAAACTGTTTTTT
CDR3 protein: CASSQEGATGGSEKLFF

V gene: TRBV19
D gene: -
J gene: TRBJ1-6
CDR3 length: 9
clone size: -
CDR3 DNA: TGTGCCAGTGGATCACCCCTCCACTTT
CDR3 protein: CASGSPLHF

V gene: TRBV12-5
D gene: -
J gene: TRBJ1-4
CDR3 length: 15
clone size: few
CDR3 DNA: TGTGCTAGTGGTTTGCCGACCGGGGGGGGTGAAAAACTGTTTTTT
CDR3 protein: CASGLPTGGGEKLFF

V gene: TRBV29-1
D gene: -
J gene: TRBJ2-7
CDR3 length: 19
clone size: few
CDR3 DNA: TGCAGCGTTGAAGATCTGTCCCGGGACAAGACTCACACACAATACGAGCAGTACTTC
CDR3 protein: CSVEDLSRDKTHTQYEQYF

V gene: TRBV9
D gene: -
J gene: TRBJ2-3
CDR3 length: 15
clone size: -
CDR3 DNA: TGTGCCAGCAGCGTAGCTCAGGGCAGCACAGATACGCAGTATTTT
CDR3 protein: CASSVAQGSTDTQYF

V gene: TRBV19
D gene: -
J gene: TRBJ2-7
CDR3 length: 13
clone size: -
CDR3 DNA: TGTGCCAGTAGTATTACAGGGAACTACGAGCAGTACTTC
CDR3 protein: CASSITGNYEQYF

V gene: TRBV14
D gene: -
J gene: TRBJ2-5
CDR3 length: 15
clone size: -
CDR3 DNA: TGTGCCAGCAGCCAAGATGGACGGGACCAAGAGACCCAGTACTTC
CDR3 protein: CASSQDGRDQETQYF

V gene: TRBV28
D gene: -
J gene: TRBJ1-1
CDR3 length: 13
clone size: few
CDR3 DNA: TGTGCCAGCAGTTTAACCATGTACACTGAAGCTTTCTTT
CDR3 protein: CASSLTMYTEAFF

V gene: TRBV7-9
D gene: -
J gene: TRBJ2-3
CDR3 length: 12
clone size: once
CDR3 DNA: TGTGCCAGCAGCTTAGAATCGGGGTCGCAGTATTTT
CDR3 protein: CASSLESGSQYF

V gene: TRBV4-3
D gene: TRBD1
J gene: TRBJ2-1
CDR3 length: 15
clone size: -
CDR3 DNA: TGCGCCAGCAGCCGCCCGGGACAGGGGGTCAATGAGCAGTTCTTC
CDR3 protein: CASSRPGQGVNEQFF